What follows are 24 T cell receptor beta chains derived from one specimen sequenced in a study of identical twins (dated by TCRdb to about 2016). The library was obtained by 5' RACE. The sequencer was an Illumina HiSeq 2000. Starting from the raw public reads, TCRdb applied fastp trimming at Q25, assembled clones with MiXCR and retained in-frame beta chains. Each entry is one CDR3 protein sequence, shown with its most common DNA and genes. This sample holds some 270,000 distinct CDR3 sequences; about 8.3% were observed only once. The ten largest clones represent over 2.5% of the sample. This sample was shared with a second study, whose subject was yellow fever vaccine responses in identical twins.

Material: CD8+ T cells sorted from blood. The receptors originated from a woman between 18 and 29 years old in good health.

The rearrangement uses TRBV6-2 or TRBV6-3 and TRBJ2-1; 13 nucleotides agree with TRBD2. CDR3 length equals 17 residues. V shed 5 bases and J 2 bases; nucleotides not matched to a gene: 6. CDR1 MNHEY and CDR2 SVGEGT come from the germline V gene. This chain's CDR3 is CASSNDGLAGAYNEQFF. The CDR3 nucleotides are TGTGCCAGCAGTAACGACGGACTAGCGGGAGCCTACAATGAGCAGTTCTTC.

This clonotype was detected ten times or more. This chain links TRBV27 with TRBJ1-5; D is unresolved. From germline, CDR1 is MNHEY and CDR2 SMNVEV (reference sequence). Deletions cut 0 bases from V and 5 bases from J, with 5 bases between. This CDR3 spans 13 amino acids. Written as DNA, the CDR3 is TGTGCCAGCAGTTTATCTAGGGATCAGCCCCAGCATTTT. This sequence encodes CASSLSRDQPQHF.

The CDR3 loop reads CASSLASWSGGDTGELFF. The CDR3 DNA reads TGTGCCAGCAGCTTAGCATCCTGGTCTGGGGGGGACACCGGGGAGCTGTTTTTT. This sequence joins TRBV7-2 and TRBJ2-2; TRBD2 agrees at 7 bases. Looked up from germline, CDR1 is SGHTA and CDR2 is FQGNSA. The CDR3 runs 18 residues. The ends lost 0 bases at V and 3 bases at J; junction bases unmatched: 10.

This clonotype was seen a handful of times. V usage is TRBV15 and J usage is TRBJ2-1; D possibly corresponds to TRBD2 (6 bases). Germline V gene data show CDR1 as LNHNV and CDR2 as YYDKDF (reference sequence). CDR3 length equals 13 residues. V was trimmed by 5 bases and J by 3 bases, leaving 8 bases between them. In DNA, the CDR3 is TGTGCCACCAGCCCGACTAGCTACAATGAGCAGTTCTTC. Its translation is CATSPTSYNEQFF.

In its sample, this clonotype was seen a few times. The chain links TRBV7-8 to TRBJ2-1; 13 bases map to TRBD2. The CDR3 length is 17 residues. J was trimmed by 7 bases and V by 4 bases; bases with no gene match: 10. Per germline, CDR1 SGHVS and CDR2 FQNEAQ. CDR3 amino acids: CASSSRTSGSARNEQFF. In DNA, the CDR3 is TGTGCCAGCAGCTCCAGGACTAGCGGGAGCGCCAGGAATGAGCAGTTCTTC.

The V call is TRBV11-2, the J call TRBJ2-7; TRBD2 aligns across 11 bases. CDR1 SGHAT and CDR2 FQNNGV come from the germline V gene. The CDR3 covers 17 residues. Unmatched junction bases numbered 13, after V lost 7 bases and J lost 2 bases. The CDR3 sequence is CASTLGLAGYLAYEQYF. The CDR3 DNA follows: TGTGCCAGCACCCTAGGACTAGCGGGTTACCTCGCCTACGAGCAGTACTTC.

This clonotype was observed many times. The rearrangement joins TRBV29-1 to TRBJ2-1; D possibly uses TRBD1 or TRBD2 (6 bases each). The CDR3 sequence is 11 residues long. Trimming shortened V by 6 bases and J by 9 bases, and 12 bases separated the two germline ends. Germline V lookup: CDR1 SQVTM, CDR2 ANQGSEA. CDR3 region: CSVVRGGEQFF. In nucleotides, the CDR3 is TGCAGCGTCGTCAGGGGAGGTGAGCAGTTCTTC.

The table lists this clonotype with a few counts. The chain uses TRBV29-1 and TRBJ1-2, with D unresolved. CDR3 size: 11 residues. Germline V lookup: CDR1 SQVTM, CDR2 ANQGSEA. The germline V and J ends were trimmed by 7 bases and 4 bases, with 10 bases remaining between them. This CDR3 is CSDDTSYGYTF. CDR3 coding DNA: TGCAGCGATGACACCTCCTATGGCTACACCTTC.

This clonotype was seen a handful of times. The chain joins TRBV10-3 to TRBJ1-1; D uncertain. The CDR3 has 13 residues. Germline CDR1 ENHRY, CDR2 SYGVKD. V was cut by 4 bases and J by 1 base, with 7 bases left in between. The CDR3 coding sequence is TGTGCCATCAGTGTAGGGTGGAACACTGAAGCTTTCTTT. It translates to CAISVGWNTEAFF.

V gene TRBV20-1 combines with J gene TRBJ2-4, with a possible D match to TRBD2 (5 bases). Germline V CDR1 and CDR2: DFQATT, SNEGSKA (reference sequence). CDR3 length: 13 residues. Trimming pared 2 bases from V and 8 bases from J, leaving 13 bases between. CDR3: CSARHGLRDIQYF. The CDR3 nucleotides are TGCAGTGCTAGACACGGGTTGAGGGACATTCAGTACTTC.

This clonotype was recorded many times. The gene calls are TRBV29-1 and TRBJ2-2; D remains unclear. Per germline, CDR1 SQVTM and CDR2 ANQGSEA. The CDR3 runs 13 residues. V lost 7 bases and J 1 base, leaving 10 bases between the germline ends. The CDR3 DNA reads TGCAGCGCCCTGGACGGGAACACCGGGGAGCTGTTTTTT. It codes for CSALDGNTGELFF.

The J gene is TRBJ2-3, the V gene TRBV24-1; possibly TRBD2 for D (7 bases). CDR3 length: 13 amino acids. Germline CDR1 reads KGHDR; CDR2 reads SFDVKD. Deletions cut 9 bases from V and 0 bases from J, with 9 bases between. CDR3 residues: CATRGASTDTQYF. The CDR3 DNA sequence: TGTGCCACCCGGGGGGCGAGCACAGATACGCAGTATTTT.

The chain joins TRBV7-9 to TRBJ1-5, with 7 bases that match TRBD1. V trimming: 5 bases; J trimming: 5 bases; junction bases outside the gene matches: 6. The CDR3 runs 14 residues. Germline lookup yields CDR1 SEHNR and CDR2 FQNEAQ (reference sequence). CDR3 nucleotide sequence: TGTGCCAGCAGCCCGACAGGGACGGATCAGCCCCAGCATTTT. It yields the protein CASSPTGTDQPQHF.

CDR3 DNA: TGTGCCAGCAGTTTGGGACTCTCCATCTACGAGCAGTACTTC. This gives the protein CASSLGLSIYEQYF. The chain is built from TRBV7-9 and TRBJ2-7; possibly TRBD2 for D (6 bases). Trimming pared 6 bases from V and 3 bases from J, leaving 15 bases between. The CDR3 totals 14 residues. CDR1 is SEHNR, CDR2 FQNEAQ, per germline (reference sequence).

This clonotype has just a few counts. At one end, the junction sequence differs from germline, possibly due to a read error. CDR3 coding DNA: TGTGTCAGCAGTTCCCCGGGACAGAGCTATGGCTACACCTTC. Translating it yields CVSSSPGQSYGYTF. This chain uses TRBV28 with TRBJ1-2; 7 bases line up with TRBD1. The CDR3 has 14 amino acids. In germline, CDR1 is MDHEN, CDR2 SYDVKM.

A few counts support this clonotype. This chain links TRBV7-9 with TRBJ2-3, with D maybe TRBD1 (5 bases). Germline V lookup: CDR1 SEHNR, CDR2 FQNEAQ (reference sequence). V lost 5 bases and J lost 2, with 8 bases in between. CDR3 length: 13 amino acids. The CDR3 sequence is CASSGAVTDTQYF. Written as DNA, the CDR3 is TGTGCCAGCAGCGGGGCCGTCACAGATACGCAGTATTTT.

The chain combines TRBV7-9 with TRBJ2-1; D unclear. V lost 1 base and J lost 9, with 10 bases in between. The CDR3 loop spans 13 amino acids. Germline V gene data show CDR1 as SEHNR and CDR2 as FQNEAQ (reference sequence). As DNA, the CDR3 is TGTGCCAGCAGCTTAGGACTTCTAGGTGAGCAGTTCTTC. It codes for CASSLGLLGEQFF.

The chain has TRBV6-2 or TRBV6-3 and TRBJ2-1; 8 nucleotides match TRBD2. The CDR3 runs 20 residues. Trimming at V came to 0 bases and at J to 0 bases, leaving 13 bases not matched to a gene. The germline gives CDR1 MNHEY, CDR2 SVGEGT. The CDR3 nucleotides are TGTGCCAGCAGTTACTCGATGGATGATAGCGGGGCCTACTCCTACAATGAGCAGTTCTTC. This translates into CASSYSMDDSGAYSYNEQFF.

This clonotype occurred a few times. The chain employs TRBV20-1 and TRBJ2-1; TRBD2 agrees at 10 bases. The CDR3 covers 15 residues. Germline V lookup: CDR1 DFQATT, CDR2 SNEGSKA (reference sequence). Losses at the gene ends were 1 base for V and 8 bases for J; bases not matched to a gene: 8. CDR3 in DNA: TGCAGTGCTAGAGTGGAAGCGGGAGGGCCTGATGAGCAGTTCTTC. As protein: CSARVEAGGPDEQFF.

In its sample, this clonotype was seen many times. For the CDR3, the DNA is TGCAGTGCTAGAGGGACTAGCGGCCAAGAGACCCAGTACTTC. Residues: CSARGTSGQETQYF. J is TRBJ2-5 and V is TRBV20-1; 10 positions agree with TRBD2. The CDR3 is made up of 14 amino acids. V lost 1 base, J lost 1 base, and 0 bases stayed unmatched. Germline lookup yields CDR1 DFQATT and CDR2 SNEGSKA (reference sequence).

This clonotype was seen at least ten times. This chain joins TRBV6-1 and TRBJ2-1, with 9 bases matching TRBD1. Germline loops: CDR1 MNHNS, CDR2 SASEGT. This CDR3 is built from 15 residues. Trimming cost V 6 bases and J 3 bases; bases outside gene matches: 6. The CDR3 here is CASRIQGAGYNEQFF. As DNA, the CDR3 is TGTGCCAGCAGGATACAGGGGGCTGGCTACAATGAGCAGTTCTTC.

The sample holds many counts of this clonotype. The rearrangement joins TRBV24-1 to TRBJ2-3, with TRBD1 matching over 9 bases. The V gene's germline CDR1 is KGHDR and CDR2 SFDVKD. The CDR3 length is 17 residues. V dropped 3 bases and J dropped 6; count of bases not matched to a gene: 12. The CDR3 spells CATSDPLGQGTSDTQYF. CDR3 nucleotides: TGTGCCACCAGTGATCCTCTGGGACAGGGAACGAGTGATACGCAGTATTTT.

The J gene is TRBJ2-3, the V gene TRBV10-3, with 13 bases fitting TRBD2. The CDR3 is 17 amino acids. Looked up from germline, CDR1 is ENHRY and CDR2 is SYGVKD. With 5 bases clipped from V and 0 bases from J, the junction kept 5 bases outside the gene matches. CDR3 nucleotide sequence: TGTGCCATCAGTTCGGGACTAGCGGGGACTAGCACAGATACGCAGTATTTT. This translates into CAISSGLAGTSTDTQYF.

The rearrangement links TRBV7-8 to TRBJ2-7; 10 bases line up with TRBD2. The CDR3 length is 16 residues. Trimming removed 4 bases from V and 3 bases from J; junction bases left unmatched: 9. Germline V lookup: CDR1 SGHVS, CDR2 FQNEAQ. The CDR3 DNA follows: TGTGCCAGCAGCTACTCAGGGCTAGCGGGAGTCTACGAGCAGTACTTC. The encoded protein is CASSYSGLAGVYEQYF. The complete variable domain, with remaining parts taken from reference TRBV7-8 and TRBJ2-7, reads GAGVSQSPRYKVAKRGQDVALRCDPISGHVSLFWYQQALGQGPEFLTYFQNEAQLDKSGLPSDRFFAERPEGSVSTLKIQRTQQEDSAVYLCASSYSGLAGVYEQYFGPGTRLTVT.